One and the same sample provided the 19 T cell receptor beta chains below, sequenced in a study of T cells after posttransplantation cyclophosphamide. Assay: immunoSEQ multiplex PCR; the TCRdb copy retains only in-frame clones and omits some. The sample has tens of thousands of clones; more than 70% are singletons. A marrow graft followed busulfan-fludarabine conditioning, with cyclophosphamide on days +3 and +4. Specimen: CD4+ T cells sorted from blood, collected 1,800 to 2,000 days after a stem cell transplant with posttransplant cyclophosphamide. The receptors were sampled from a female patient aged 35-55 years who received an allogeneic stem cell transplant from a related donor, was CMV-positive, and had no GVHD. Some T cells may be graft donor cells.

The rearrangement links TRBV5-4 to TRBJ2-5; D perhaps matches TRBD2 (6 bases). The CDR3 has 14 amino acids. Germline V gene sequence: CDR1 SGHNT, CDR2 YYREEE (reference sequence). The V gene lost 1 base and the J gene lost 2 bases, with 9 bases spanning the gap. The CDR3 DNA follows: TGTGCCAGCAGCTTGCCGGGGGTTCAAGAGACCCAGTACTTC. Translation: CASSLPGVQETQYF.

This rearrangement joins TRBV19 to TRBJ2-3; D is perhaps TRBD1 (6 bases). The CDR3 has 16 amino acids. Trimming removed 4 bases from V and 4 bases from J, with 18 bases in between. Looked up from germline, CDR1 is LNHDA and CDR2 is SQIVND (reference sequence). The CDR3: CASSNSQASGADTQYF. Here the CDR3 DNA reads TGTGCCAGTAGTAATAGTCAGGCCTCAGGGGCAGATACGCAGTATTTT.

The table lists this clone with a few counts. The CDR3 DNA reads as TGTGCGGCTGCGGAGGGGCTGTTGGCCACTGAAGCTTTCTTT. Translating it yields CAAAEGLLATEAFF. This chain connects TRBV18 to TRBJ1-1; possibly TRBD1 for D (5 bases). The CDR3 is made up of 14 amino acids. Germline CDR1 reads KGHSH; CDR2 reads LQKENI.

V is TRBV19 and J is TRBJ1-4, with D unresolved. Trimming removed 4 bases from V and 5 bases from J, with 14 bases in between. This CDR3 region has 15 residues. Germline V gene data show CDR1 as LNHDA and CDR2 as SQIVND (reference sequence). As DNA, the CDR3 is TGTGCCAGTAGTAGGAGAGGAGGGATAAATGAAAAACTGTTTTTT. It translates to CASSRRGGINEKLFF. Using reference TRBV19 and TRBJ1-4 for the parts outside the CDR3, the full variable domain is DGGITQSPKYLFRKEGQNVTLSCEQNLNHDAMYWYRQDPGQGLRLIYYSQIVNDFQKGDIAEGYSVSREKKESFPLTVTSAQKNPTAFYLCASSRRGGINEKLFFGSGTQLSVL.

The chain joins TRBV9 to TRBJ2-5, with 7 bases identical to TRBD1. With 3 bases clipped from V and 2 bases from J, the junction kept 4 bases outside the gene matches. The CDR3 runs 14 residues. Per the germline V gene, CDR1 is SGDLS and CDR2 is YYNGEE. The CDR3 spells CASSASQGQETQYF. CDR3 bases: TGTGCCAGCAGCGCGTCACAGGGGCAAGAGACCCAGTACTTC. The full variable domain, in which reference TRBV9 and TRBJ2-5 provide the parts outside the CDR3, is DSGVTQTPKHLITATGQRVTLRCSPRSGDLSVYWYQQSLDQGLQFLIQYYNGEERAKGNILERFSAQQFPDLHSELNLSSLELGDSALYFCASSASQGQETQYFGPGTRLLVL.

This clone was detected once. In DNA, the CDR3 is TGTGCCAGTAGCATCGGACAGGGGAGGGATTCACCCCTCCACTTT. Translating it yields CASSIGQGRDSPLHF. The chain uses TRBV19 and TRBJ1-6; the match to TRBD1 covers 9 bases. The CDR3 is 15 amino acids. Germline lookup yields CDR1 LNHDA and CDR2 SQIVND (reference sequence). The V segment lost 6 bases and the J segment 8 bases; nucleotides outside the gene matches: 8.

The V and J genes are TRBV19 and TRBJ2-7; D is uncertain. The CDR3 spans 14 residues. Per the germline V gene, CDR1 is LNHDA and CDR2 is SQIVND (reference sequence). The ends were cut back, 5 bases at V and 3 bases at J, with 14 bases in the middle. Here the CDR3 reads CASSPPGLHYEQYF. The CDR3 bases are TGTGCCAGTAGTCCGCCGGGTCTTCACTACGAGCAGTACTTC.

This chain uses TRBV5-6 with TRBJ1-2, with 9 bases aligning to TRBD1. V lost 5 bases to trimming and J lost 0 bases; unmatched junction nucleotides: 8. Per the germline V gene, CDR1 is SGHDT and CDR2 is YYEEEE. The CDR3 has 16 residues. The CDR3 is CASSFTGTGTNYGYTF. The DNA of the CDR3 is TGTGCCAGCAGTTTTACCGGGACAGGGACTAACTATGGCTACACCTTC.

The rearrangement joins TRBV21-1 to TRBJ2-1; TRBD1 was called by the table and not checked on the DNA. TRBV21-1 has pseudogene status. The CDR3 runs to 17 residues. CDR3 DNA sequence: TGTGCCAGCAGCTCGCCCCTAGGGGGTAGCTCCTACAATGAGCAGTTCTTC. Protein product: CASSSPLGGSSYNEQFF.

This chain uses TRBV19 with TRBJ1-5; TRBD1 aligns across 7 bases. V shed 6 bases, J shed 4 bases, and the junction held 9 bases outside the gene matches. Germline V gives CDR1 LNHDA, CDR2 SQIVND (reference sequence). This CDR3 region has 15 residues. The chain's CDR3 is CASRTEGAGNQPQHF. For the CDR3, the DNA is TGTGCCAGTAGAACGGAGGGGGCTGGGAATCAGCCCCAGCATTTT.

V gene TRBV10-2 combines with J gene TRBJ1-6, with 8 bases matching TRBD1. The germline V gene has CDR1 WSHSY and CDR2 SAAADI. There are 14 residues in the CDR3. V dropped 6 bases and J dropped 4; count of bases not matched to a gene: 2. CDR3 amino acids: CASRTGDYNSPLHF. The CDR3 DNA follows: TGCGCCAGCAGGACAGGGGATTATAATTCACCCCTCCACTTT.

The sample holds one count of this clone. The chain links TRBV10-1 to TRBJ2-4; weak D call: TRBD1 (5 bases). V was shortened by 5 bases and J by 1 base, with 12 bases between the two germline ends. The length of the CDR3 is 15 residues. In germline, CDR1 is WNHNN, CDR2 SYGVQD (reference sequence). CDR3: CASSKGKGAKNIQYF. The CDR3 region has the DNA TGCGCCAGCAGTAAAGGGAAGGGGGCCAAAAACATTCAGTACTTC.

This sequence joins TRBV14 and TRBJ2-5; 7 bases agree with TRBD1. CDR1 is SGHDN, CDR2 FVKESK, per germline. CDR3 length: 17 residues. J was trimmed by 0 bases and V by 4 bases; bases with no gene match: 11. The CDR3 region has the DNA TGTGCCAGCAGCCCCCAACGGACAGGAACTTACCAAGAGACCCAGTACTTC. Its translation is CASSPQRTGTYQETQYF.

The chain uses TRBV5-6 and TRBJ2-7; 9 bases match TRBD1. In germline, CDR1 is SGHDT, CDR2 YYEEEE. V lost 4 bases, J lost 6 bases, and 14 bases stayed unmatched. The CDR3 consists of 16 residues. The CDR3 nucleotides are TGTGCCAGCAGCACGGTGGAACCCGGGACAGGGCCCGAGCAGTACTTC. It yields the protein CASSTVEPGTGPEQYF.

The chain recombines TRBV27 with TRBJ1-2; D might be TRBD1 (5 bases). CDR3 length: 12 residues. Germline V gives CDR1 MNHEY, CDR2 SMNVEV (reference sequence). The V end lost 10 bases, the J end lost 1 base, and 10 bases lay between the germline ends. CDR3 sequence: CATRTFNYGYTF. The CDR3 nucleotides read TGTGCCACCCGGACATTTAACTATGGCTACACCTTC.

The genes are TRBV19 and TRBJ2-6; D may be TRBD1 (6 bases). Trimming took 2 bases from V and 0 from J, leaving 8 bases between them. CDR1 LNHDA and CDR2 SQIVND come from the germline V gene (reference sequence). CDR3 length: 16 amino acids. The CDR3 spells CASSIQGNSGANVLTF. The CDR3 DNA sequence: TGTGCCAGTAGTATACAGGGGAACTCTGGGGCCAACGTCCTGACTTTC. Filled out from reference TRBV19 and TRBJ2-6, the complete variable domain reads DGGITQSPKYLFRKEGQNVTLSCEQNLNHDAMYWYRQDPGQGLRLIYYSQIVNDFQKGDIAEGYSVSREKKESFPLTVTSAQKNPTAFYLCASSIQGNSGANVLTFGAGSRLTVL.

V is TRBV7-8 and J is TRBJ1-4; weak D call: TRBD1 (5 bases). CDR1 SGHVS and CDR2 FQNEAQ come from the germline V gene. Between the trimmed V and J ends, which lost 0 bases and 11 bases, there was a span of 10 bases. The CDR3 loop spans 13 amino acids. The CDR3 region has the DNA TGTGCCAGCAGCTTAGCGGGACTCGGGAAACTGTTTTTT. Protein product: CASSLAGLGKLFF. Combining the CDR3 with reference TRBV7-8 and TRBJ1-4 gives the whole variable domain GAGVSQSPRYKVAKRGQDVALRCDPISGHVSLFWYQQALGQGPEFLTYFQNEAQLDKSGLPSDRFFAERPEGSVSTLKIQRTQQEDSAVYLCASSLAGLGKLFFGSGTQLSVL.

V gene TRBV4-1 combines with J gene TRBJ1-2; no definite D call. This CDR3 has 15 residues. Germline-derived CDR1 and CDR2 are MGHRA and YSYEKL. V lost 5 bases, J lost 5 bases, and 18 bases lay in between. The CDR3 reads CASSSAPLTDYGYTF. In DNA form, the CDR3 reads TGCGCCAGCAGCTCGGCCCCCCTTACAGATTATGGCTACACCTTC.

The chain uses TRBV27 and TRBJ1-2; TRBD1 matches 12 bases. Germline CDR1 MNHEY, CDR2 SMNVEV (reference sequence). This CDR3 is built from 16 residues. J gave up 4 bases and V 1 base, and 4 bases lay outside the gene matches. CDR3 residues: CASSLLGQGAAYGYTF. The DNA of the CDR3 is TGTGCCAGCAGTTTATTGGGACAGGGGGCAGCCTATGGCTACACCTTC.